Sequencing of this T cell receptor (beta chain) was carried out in a study of post-analysis software for immune sequencing data (dated by TCRdb to between 2014 and 2017). Turning to the overall study: Relapsing-remitting, secondary progressive and progressive-relapsing multiple sclerosis were recorded as disease courses, and subtype annotation was lacking for some patients. The patient repertoires were compared against some twelve previously published healthy control repertoires obtained from donors aged roughly 6 to 26 years. A subset of samples was prepared in parallel using single-end sample barcoding, then pooled and co-amplified after Illumina adapter ligation.

TCR beta repertoires were profiled from peripheral blood of over 10 young patients with multiple sclerosis to demonstrate the VDJtools post-analysis software. The patients with multiple sclerosis were children and adolescents between roughly 6 and 16 years of age. Concerning this clonotype itself: Its antigen target is currently unknown. Base qualities are missing; no much larger clone stands one base away.

For CDR1 and CDR2, the germline V gene lists KGHDR and SFDVKD. Cut back by 7 bases and 1 base, the V and J ends lie 6 bases apart. Including the terminal cysteine and phenylalanine, the CDR3 comprises 12 residues. Only the CDR3 DNA stays, 36 bases, in frame from base 1. Beyond this particular receptor, the publication reports: Compared with controls, multiple sclerosis patients had significantly lower normalized Chao1 diversity, a finding suggesting substantial peripheral T-cell clonal expansion. Significantly higher frequencies in patients than in controls were found for roughly five TRBV segments, including TRBV5-6, TRBV5-1 and TRBV20-1. When samples were clustered directly using the F measure, samples prepared in the same batch co-clustered strongly, which prompted a batch-effect correction. The multiple sclerosis patient group was slightly younger than the control group.

The protocol used for the library was PCR. The instrument given in TCRdb is Illumina HiSeq 2500. Unique molecular identifiers were incorporated into TCR beta cDNA libraries to reduce PCR and sequencing biases. Every 1 to 10 million input T cells yielded around 500,000 cDNA molecules, meaning each molecule approximated one T cell. Patient libraries were prepared and sequenced with the same protocol used for the earlier healthy control dataset. Within a given batch, samples were prepared together, multiplexed and sequenced on the same HiSeq lane. As for the authors' bioinformatics: Raw barcoded reads were processed with MIGEC, discarding single-read molecular identifier groups before consensus assembly and CDR3 extraction. Clonotype tables were post-analysed with VDJtools, and diversity was normalized by down-sampling all datasets to the smallest sample size. Repertoire overlap clustering matched CDR3 amino acid but not nucleotide sequences to correct batch-related cross-sample contamination. TCRdb reran the public reads through fastp at Q25 and MiXCR, keeping productive beta chains. Each entry merges the rows of one CDR3 protein and shows their most common DNA and genes. What appears here as the V and J calls and clone size reflects TCRdb's work, not the paper's. In this sample the table shows approximately 690,000 distinct CDR3 sequences, approximately 59% of which occur a single time. Around 11% of the sample is held by the ten biggest clonotypes.

The clonotype originates from a girl aged 2 to 10 with multiple sclerosis. Input material: blood. This chain joins TRBV24-1 to TRBJ1-1; confidence is insufficient to name the D gene. The CDR3 protein sequence reads: CATSWGNTEAFF. The nucleotide sequence is given as TGTGCCACCAGCTGGGGGAACACTGAAGCTTTCTTT.